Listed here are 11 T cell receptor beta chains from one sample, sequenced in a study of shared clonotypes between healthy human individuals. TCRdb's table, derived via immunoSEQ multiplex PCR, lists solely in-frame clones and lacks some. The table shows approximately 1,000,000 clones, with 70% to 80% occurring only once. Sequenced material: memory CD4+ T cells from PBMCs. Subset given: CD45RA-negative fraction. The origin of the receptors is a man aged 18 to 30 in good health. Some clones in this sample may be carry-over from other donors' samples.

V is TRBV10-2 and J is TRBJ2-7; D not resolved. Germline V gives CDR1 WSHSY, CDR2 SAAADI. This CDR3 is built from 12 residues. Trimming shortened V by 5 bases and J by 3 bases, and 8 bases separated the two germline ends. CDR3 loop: CASSPQNYEQYF. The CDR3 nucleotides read TGCGCCAGCAGTCCACAGAACTACGAGCAGTACTTC.

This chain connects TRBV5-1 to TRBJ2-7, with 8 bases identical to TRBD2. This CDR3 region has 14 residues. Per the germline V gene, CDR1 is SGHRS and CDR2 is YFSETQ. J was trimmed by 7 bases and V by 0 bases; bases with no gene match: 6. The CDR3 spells CASSLEAGVLEQYF. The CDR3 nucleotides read TGCGCCAGCAGCTTGGAAGCGGGAGTTTTGGAGCAGTACTTC.

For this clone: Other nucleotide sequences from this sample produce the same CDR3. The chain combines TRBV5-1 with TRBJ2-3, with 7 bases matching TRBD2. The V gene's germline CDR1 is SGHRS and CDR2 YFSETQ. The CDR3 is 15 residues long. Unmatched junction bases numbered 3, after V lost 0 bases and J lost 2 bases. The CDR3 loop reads CASSLGAGATDTQYF. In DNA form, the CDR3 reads TGCGCCAGCAGCTTGGGTGCGGGAGCCACAGATACGCAGTATTTT.

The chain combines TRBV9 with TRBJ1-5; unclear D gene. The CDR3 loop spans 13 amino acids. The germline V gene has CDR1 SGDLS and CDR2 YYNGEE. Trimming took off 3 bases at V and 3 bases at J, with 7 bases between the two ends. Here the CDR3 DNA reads TGTGCCAGCAGCGCAACGGACAATCAGCCCCAGCATTTT. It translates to CASSATDNQPQHF.

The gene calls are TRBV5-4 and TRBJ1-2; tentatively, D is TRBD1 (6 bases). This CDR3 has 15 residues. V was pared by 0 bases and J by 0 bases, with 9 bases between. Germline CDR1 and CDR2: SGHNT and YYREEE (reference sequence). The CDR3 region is CASSLVGATNYGYTF. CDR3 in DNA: TGTGCCAGCAGCTTGGTGGGGGCTACTAACTATGGCTACACCTTC.

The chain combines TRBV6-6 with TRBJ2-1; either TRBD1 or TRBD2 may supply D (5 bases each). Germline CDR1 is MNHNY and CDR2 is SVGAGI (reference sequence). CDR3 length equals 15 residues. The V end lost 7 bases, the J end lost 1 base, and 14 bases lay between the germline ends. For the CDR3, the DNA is TGTGCCAGCACCCGACTGGGACGTTCCTACAATGAGCAGTTCTTC. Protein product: CASTRLGRSYNEQFF.

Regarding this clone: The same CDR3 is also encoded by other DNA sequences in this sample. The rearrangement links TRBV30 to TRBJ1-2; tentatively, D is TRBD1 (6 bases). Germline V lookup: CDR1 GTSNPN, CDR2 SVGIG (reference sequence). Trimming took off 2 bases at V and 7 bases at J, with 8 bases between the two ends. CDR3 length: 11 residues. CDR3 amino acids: CAWSPGVGYTF. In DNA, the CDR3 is TGTGCCTGGAGTCCAGGGGTTGGCTACACCTTC. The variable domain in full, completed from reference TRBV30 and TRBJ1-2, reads SQTIHQWPATLVQPVGSPLSLECTVEGTSNPNLYWYRQAAGRGLQLLFYSVGIGQISSEVPQNLSASRPQDRQFILSSKKLLLSDSGFYLCAWSPGVGYTFGSGTRLTVV.

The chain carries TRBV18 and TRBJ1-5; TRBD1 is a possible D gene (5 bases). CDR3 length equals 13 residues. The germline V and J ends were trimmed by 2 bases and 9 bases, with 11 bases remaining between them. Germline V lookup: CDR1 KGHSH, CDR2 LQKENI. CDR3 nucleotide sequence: TGTGCCAGCTCACCAACTCGGGGGGGGCCCCAGCATTTT. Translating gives CASSPTRGGPQHF. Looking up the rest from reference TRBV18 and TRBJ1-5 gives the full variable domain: NAGVMQNPRHLVRRRGQEARLRCSPMKGHSHVYWYRQLPEEGLKFMVYLQKENIIDESGMPKERFSAEFPKEGPSILRIQQVVRGDSAAYFCASSPTRGGPQHFGDGTRLSIL.

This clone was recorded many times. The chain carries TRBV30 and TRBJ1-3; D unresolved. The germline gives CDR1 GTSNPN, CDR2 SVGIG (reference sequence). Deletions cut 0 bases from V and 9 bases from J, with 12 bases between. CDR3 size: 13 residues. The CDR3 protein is CAWSVGVKGTIYF. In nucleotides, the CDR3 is TGTGCCTGGAGTGTCGGCGTAAAAGGCACCATATATTTT.

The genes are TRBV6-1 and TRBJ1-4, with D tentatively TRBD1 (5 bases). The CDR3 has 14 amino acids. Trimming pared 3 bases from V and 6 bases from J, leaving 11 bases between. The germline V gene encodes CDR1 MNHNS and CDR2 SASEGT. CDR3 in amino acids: CASSEQGADEKLFF. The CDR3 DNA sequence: TGTGCCAGCAGTGAGCAAGGGGCTGATGAAAAACTGTTTTTT.

The CDR3 protein is CASSLDGDYEQYF. The CDR3 DNA sequence: TGTGCCAGCAGCTTAGACGGTGACTACGAGCAGTACTTC. The chain combines TRBV11-3 with TRBJ2-7; D is uncertain. Looked up from germline, CDR1 is SGHNT and CDR2 is YENEEA. The CDR3 spans 13 residues. Trimming removed 0 bases at V and 3 bases at J, with 6 bases between.